These T cell receptor beta chains were read from a single sample in a study of blood T cell repertoires in COVID-19. The protocol was immunoSEQ multiplex PCR, while the TCRdb copy is restricted to in-frame clones and leaves out a portion. The data contain about 230,000 clones, roughly 88% of them singletons. The sequencing sample was made of peripheral blood. The receptors shown here come from a man aged 35 to 55 who had recovered from COVID-19. Each CDR3 is given with its conserved first and last residue.

TRBV5-1 | CASSLAEGRTEAFF
TRBV14 | CASSQEWGLVEAFF
TRBV10-3 | CAISESRERSYNEQFF
TRBV4-3 | CASSQAQGFGSYTF
TRBV5-5 | CASSLVGGTSYEQYF
TRBV15 | CATSRESGSFYEQYF
TRBV30 | CAWSRGSAGELFF
TRBV12-2 | CASRLPSGPQFYEQYF
TRBV6-2/TRBV6-3 | CASSYGGGTEAFF
TRBV7-7 | CASSPRTSGVGGSYNEQFF
TRBV7-9 | CASSLAVTSYGYTF
TRBV24-1 | CATSDSGTTGQPQHF
TRBV19 | CASTRGNTEAFF
TRBV15 | CATRDFSGSSAKNIQYF
TRBV5-1 | CASSFRGSPEAFF
TRBV7-2 | CASSFSAGKVSYEQYF
TRBV30 | CAWSVRGKQPQHF
TRBV19 | CASRILNQPQHF
TRBV19 | CASSDRRNQPQHF
TRBV29-1 | CSVRGTGGGQPQHF
TRBV7-9 | CASSQRTGENYGYTF
TRBV10-3 | CAISEAGTGIDEQYF
TRBV30 | CAWSANGRPSYTF
TRBV4-1 | CASSQDSGKPSYEQYF
TRBV6-6 | CASSYQEGVTGELFF
TRBV11-2 | CASSSGRDFSLSYEQYF
TRBV18 | CASSRSGGASFGSQYF
TRBV24-1 | CATSDYAGTGGVDTQYF
TRBV5-1 | CASSSTSGSIEQFF
TRBV30 | CAWNFGYYGYTF
TRBV11-3 | CASSLAGDTEAFF
TRBV2 | CASNLQVGGEKLFF
TRBV10-2 | CASRGSSGRARLTGELFF
TRBV5-4 | CASSSTSGYTGELFF
TRBV18 | CASSPLQGPYNEQFF
TRBV23-1 | CARTSRPAGDWTYEQYF
TRBV19 | CASSIGTGGTEAFF